This T cell receptor (beta chain) was recorded in a study of blood T cell repertoires in COVID-19. The V and J ends lost 6 bases and 5 bases respectively, with 16 bases between them. This CDR3 is built from 14 residues. Germline loops: CDR1 MDHEN, CDR2 SYDVKM. Assay used: immunoSEQ multiplex PCR; TCRdb lists only in-frame clones, some missing. Among fewer than 250,000 clones listed, approximately 86% were seen once. The chain links TRBV28 to TRBJ1-1; maybe TRBD1 (5 bases). Input material: peripheral blood. This clonotype was sampled from a man younger than 45 with acute or convalescent COVID-19. The DNA of the CDR3 is TGTGCCAGCAGGACAGTTCTCGTAGGGACTGAAGCTTTCTTT. Translation: CASRTVLVGTEAFF.